Listed below are T cell receptor beta chains from one sample, sequenced in a study of shared clonotypes between healthy human individuals. Clones were read by immunoSEQ multiplex PCR, and TCRdb kept only the in-frame ones, dropping some. The table has 1.5 million to 2.5 million clones, around 96% seen once; the top ten hold roughly 1%. The sample consisted of naive CD8+ T cells sorted from blood. These receptors all come from a man between 18 and 29 years old in good health. The CDR3 runs from the conserved cysteine through the conserved F or W. The order of the fields is D gene, clone size, J gene, V gene, CDR3 protein, CDR3 DNA. A D gene is named only where the DNA matches it firmly. Size tells how often a clone was seen (once, few, many) or the class of an expanded clone, and some rows leave it out.

>NA|NA|TRBJ2-7|TRBV11-2
CASSLGGTAYEQYF
TGTGCCAGCAGCTTAGGCGGGACAGCCTACGAGCAGTACTTC
>TRBD1|NA|TRBJ2-4|TRBV11-2
CASSWDRGDIQYF
TGTGCCAGCAGCTGGGACAGGGGCGACATTCAGTACTTC
>TRBD1|NA|TRBJ2-3|TRBV27
CASSLRDRGTDTQYF
TGTGCCAGCAGTTTACGGGACAGGGGTACAGATACGCAGTATTTT
>NA|NA|TRBJ2-5|TRBV11-2
CASSLEGFQYQETQYF
TGTGCCAGCAGCTTAGAGGGCTTCCAGTACCAAGAGACCCAGTACTTC
>NA|NA|TRBJ1-4|TRBV7-9
CASSLPAGAFDEKLFF
TGTGCCAGCAGCCTACCGGCGGGGGCATTTGATGAAAAACTGTTTTTT
>NA|NA|TRBJ2-7|TRBV27
CASSLPGSSYEQYF
TGTGCCAGCAGTTTACCAGGGAGCTCCTACGAGCAGTACTTC
>TRBD1|NA|TRBJ1-6|TRBV7-9
CASSSGRDRGYSPLHF
TGTGCCAGCAGCTCAGGCCGGGACAGAGGGTATTCACCCCTCCACTTT
>TRBD2|NA|TRBJ2-2|TRBV6-5
CASSYSGTSNTGELFF
TGTGCCAGCAGTTACTCGGGGACTAGCAACACCGGGGAGCTGTTTTTT
>TRBD2|NA|TRBJ2-2|TRBV4-1
CASSHTSGQDTGELFF
TGCGCCAGCAGCCACACTAGCGGGCAGGACACCGGGGAGCTGTTTTTT
>NA|NA|TRBJ1-5|TRBV5-4
CASSDSGQNNQPQHF
TGTGCCAGCAGCGACAGTGGACAGAACAATCAGCCCCAGCATTTT
>TRBD2|NA|TRBJ2-1|TRBV29-1
CSVGGGSYNEQFF
TGCAGCGTTGGCGGGGGGTCCTACAATGAGCAGTTCTTC
>NA|once|TRBJ2-7|TRBV4-1
CASSPTGIEQYF
TGCGCCAGCAGCCCTACAGGAATAGAGCAGTACTTC
>TRBD1|NA|TRBJ1-2|TRBV28
CASSFLQDRGNGYTF
TGTGCCAGCAGTTTTCTTCAGGACAGGGGAAATGGCTACACCTTC
>TRBD1|NA|TRBJ2-7|TRBV28
CASSSPGQGFYEQYF
TGTGCCAGCAGTTCTCCGGGACAGGGGTTTTACGAGCAGTACTTC
>NA|NA|TRBJ2-7|TRBV11-2
CASSFDPDREQYF
TGTGCCAGCAGCTTCGACCCTGACAGGGAGCAGTACTTC
>NA|NA|TRBJ2-7|TRBV13
CASSYTGMGPSEQYF
TGTGCCAGCAGCTATACAGGGATGGGGCCATCCGAGCAGTACTTC
>NA|NA|TRBJ2-6|TRBV2
CASIDPFSGGANVLTF
TGTGCCAGCATCGACCCATTTTCGGGTGGGGCCAACGTCCTGACTTTC
>NA|once|TRBJ2-2|TRBV9
CASSPRDTGELFF
TGTGCCAGCAGCCCCCGAGATACCGGGGAGCTGTTTTTT
>NA|NA|TRBJ2-1|TRBV10-1
CAGPPYNEQFF
TGCGCCGGCCCGCCCTACAATGAGCAGTTCTTC
>NA|NA|TRBJ1-1|TRBV9
CASTQEEGPPEAFF
TGTGCCAGCACCCAAGAGGAGGGGCCCCCTGAAGCTTTCTTT
>TRBD2|NA|TRBJ2-7|TRBV27
CASSLSGLEYEQYF
TGTGCCAGCAGTTTATCGGGACTAGAATACGAGCAGTACTTC
>NA|NA|TRBJ2-2|TRBV4-3
CASSQRFGPDTGELFF
TGCGCCAGCAGCCAACGGTTCGGGCCGGACACCGGGGAGCTGTTTTTT
>NA|NA|TRBJ1-2|TRBV6-6
CASSYDWATYNYGYTF
TGTGCCAGCAGTTACGACTGGGCAACCTATAACTATGGCTACACCTTC
>NA|NA|TRBJ1-1|TRBV5-4
CASKGMTEAFF
TGTGCCAGCAAGGGAATGACTGAAGCTTTCTTT
>TRBD2|NA|TRBJ2-1|TRBV4-1
CASSQDLGLGGNEQFF
TGCGCCAGCAGCCAAGATTTGGGACTAGGAGGTAATGAGCAGTTCTTC
>NA|NA|TRBJ2-7|TRBV9
CASSVDETLFSYEQYF
TGTGCCAGCAGCGTAGACGAGACATTATTTTCCTACGAGCAGTACTTC
>TRBD2|NA|TRBJ2-3|TRBV29-1
CSVEGLREKETDTQYF
TGCAGCGTTGAGGGGTTGCGGGAGAAGGAAACAGATACGCAGTATTTT
>NA|NA|TRBJ1-1|TRBV13
CASSPTVRRETNTEAFF
TGTGCCAGCAGCCCAACGGTCCGGAGGGAGACAAACACTGAAGCTTTCTTT
>NA|NA|TRBJ2-5|TRBV10-2
CASSVLGWETQYF
TGCGCCAGCAGTGTGTTGGGTTGGGAGACCCAGTACTTC
>NA|NA|TRBJ2-7|TRBV4-1
CASSPNSVSSYEQYF
TGCGCCAGCAGCCCCAATAGCGTGAGCTCCTACGAGCAGTACTTC
>TRBD1|NA|TRBJ2-7|TRBV28
CASSLAGGSYEQYF
TGTGCCAGCAGTTTAGCAGGGGGATCCTACGAGCAGTACTTC
>NA|NA|TRBJ1-2|TRBV19
CASSIGFRSYGYTF
TGTGCCAGTAGTATCGGGTTCCGGAGCTATGGCTACACCTTC
>NA|NA|TRBJ2-1|TRBV9
CASSPRLSNEQFF
TGTGCCAGCAGCCCAAGGCTATCCAATGAGCAGTTCTTC
>NA|NA|TRBJ2-7|TRBV27
CASSSLLGPLYEQYF
TGTGCCAGCAGTTCCCTACTGGGACCCCTCTACGAGCAGTACTTC
>NA|NA|TRBJ2-6|TRBV27
CASSLLLGANVLTF
TGTGCCAGCAGTTTACTCTTGGGGGCCAACGTCCTGACTTTC
>TRBD1|NA|TRBJ2-1|TRBV7-9
CASSLGQGERDEQFF
TGTGCCAGCAGCTTAGGGCAGGGGGAGAGGGATGAGCAGTTCTTC
>NA|NA|TRBJ2-1|TRBV9
CASSVTGLDLDEQFF
TGTGCCAGCAGCGTAACGGGACTGGACTTGGATGAGCAGTTCTTC
>NA|NA|TRBJ2-5|TRBV30
CAWGRGGSSYETQYF
TGTGCCTGGGGAAGGGGAGGTAGCTCCTACGAGACCCAGTACTTC
>NA|NA|TRBJ2-2|TRBV9
CASSVSPEQANTGELFF
TGTGCCAGCAGCGTGTCCCCCGAACAGGCTAACACCGGGGAGCTGTTTTTT
>NA|NA|TRBJ2-7|TRBV6-1
CASGSGDSYEQYF
TGTGCCAGCGGATCAGGGGACTCCTACGAGCAGTACTTC
>TRBD1|NA|TRBJ1-5|TRBV6-5
CASSAQGASNQPQHF
TGTGCCAGCAGTGCACAGGGGGCGAGCAATCAGCCCCAGCATTTT
>NA|NA|TRBJ2-5|TRBV6-6
CASSYSIETQYF
TGTGCCAGCAGTTACTCGATCGAGACCCAGTACTTC